Presented here are 8 T cell receptor beta chains from one specimen sequenced in a study of T cell responses to AZD1222 COVID-19 vaccine (dated by TCRdb to about 2021). Receptors were amplified or captured by the immunoSEQ multiplex PCR assay. TCRdb carries this immuneACCESS record with in-frame sequences only. Its versions omit some clonotypes, under half of them owing to an unresolved V gene in the studies checked, with the rest unexplained. For this sample the table gives some 170,000 clones, of which about 92% were detected only once. Of the sample, around 4.6% is held by the ten largest clones. The sample's time point, from its label and the paper: baseline before first vaccination. Read against the paper, the sample's treatment or condition label means: meningococcal conjugate vaccine given as trial control. This sample comprised peripheral blood, obtained on day 0 of MenACWY control vaccination. These receptors were taken from an adult in good health.

J is TRBJ2-1 and V is TRBV4-2; TRBD2 matches 10 bases. CDR3 size: 16 residues. CDR1 and CDR2 from the germline V gene are LGHNA and YNFKEQ. J lost 3 bases, V lost 5 bases, and 7 bases had no gene match. In nucleotides, the CDR3 is TGTGCCAGCAGCTTCGGACTAGCGGAAGGCTACAATGAGCAGTTCTTC. This encodes CASSFGLAEGYNEQFF.

The chain links TRBV5-8 to TRBJ2-1, with 16 bases identical to TRBD2. This CDR3 is 19 amino acids long. After removal of 4 bases from V and 0 bases from J, the junction contained 7 bases not matched to a gene. Germline CDR1 is SGHTS and CDR2 is YDEGEE. The CDR3 DNA follows: TGTGCCAGCAGCCCGGGGACTAGCGGGGGGGATTTCTCCTACAATGAGCAGTTCTTC. This translates into CASSPGTSGGDFSYNEQFF.

In this sample, this clone turned up a few times. The chain is built from TRBV7-2 and TRBJ2-7, with TRBD2 matching over 7 bases. This CDR3 comprises 14 residues. V shed 2 bases, J shed 5 bases, and the junction held 6 bases outside the gene matches. Germline V lookup: CDR1 SGHTA, CDR2 FQGNSA. CDR3 bases: TGTGCCAGCAGCTTAATACGGACTAGTAACGAGCAGTACTTC. Amino acid sequence: CASSLIRTSNEQYF.

The chain combines TRBV7-2 with TRBJ2-7; D not certain. CDR1 and CDR2 (germline): SGHTA, FQGNSA. V was cut by 1 base and J by 2 bases, with 9 bases left in between. The CDR3 spans 14 residues. The CDR3: CASSLDPGTYEQYF. The CDR3 DNA is TGTGCCAGCAGCTTAGACCCGGGTACCTACGAGCAGTACTTC.

The J gene is TRBJ1-2, the V gene TRBV19; 10 nucleotides agree with TRBD1. This CDR3 has 15 residues. Germline values: CDR1 LNHDA, CDR2 SQIVND (reference sequence). The V segment lost 4 bases and the J segment 4 bases; nucleotides outside the gene matches: 6. CDR3 in amino acids: CASSKTGGRSYGYTF. The CDR3 region has the DNA TGTGCCAGTAGTAAGACAGGGGGCCGGAGCTATGGCTACACCTTC.

This clone was seen only once. The genes are TRBV21-1 and TRBJ1-4; TRBD1, the D gene given by the table, was not confirmed from the DNA. TRBV21-1 is reported as a pseudogene. This CDR3 region has 21 residues. CDR3 residues: CASSKKPSPTWQGATNEKLFF. Here the CDR3 DNA reads TGTGCCAGCAGCAAAAAGCCATCCCCAACCTGGCAGGGGGCAACTAATGAAAAACTGTTTTTT.

CDR3 in DNA: TGTGCCAGCAATCACGAGGGATGGGCTGAAGCTTTCTTT. Amino acid sequence: CASNHEGWAEAFF. This sequence joins TRBV6-5 and TRBJ1-1; D is undetermined. Trimming shortened V by 7 bases and J by 6 bases, and 15 bases separated the two germline ends. The CDR3 runs 13 residues. The germline gives CDR1 MNHEY, CDR2 SVGAGI.

The J gene is TRBJ1-3, the V gene TRBV11-1; D not certain. V lost 1 base, J lost 3 bases, and 7 bases lay in between. The germline V gene encodes CDR1 SGHAT and CDR2 FQDESV (reference sequence). CDR3 length: 14 amino acids. CDR3 region: CASSLDSIGNTIYF. In nucleotides, the CDR3 is TGTGCCAGCAGCTTAGACAGCATTGGAAACACCATATATTTT. The full variable domain, with the rest looked up from reference TRBV11-1 and TRBJ1-3, is EAEVAQSPRYKITEKSQAVAFWCDPISGHATLYWYRQILGQGPELLVQFQDESVVDDSQLPKDRFSAERLKGVDSTLKIQPAELGDSAMYLCASSLDSIGNTIYFGEGSWLTVV.